The rows below give T cell receptor beta chains drawn from one sample of a study of metastatic and nonmetastatic thyroid tumors. TCRdb re-called clones from the PCR reads using MiXCR. Among around 17,000 clones, around a quarter were seen once, and the ten largest hold roughly a sixth. The specimen sequenced was tumor tissue. These receptor sequences come from a female donor with papillary thyroid cancer or a benign thyroid nodule (not recorded which). Some clones in this sample may be carry-over from other donors' samples. Each CDR3 is given with its conserved first and last residue. The order of the fields is J gene, V gene, D gene, clone size, CDR3 protein, CDR3 DNA. D genes are given only for firm matches. Expanded clones are given a class, and other clones once, few, many or no size at all.

>TRBJ2-5|TRBV24-1|.|.
CATESGSQETQYF
TGTGCCACCGAATCCGGGTCGCAAGAGACCCAGTACTTC
>TRBJ2-1|TRBV6-1|TRBD2|few
CASSSYGLADDNEQFF
TGTGCCAGCAGCTCCTATGGACTAGCGGATGACAATGAGCAGTTCTTC
>TRBJ2-1|TRBV6-4|TRBD2|many
CASSDSTSGSNEQFF
TGTGCCAGCAGTGACTCGACTAGCGGGAGCAATGAGCAGTTCTTC
>TRBJ2-2|TRBV19|.|.
CASSIASNTGELFF
TGTGCCAGTAGTATTGCTAGCAACACCGGGGAGCTGTTTTTT
>TRBJ1-5|TRBV4-1|.|few
CASSQGHFNQPQHF
TGCGCCAGCAGCCAGGGACACTTCAATCAGCCCCAGCATTTT
>TRBJ2-3|TRBV5-1|.|few
CASTPGLEGTDTQYF
TGCGCCAGCACACCTGGACTGGAAGGCACAGATACGCAGTATTTT
>TRBJ2-3|TRBV20-1|TRBD2|many
CSAPQGAGGKYF
TGCAGTGCTCCCCAAGGAGCGGGGGGCAAGTATTTT
>TRBJ2-3|TRBV4-1|.|once
CASSQDTGTDTQYF
TGCGCCAGCAGCCAAGACACAGGGACAGATACGCAGTATTTT
>TRBJ2-7|TRBV12-3/TRBV12-4|.|few
CASGPASSYEQYF
TGTGCCAGCGGGCCAGCCAGCTCCTACGAGCAGTACTTC
>TRBJ1-3|TRBV4-2|.|few
CASSPVSGPSGNTIYF
TGTGCCAGCAGCCCTGTGTCAGGCCCCTCTGGAAACACCATATATTTT
>TRBJ1-2|TRBV30|.|.
CAWSGSHGYTF
TGTGCCTGGAGTGGCAGTCATGGCTACACCTTC
>TRBJ2-2|TRBV5-4|.|many
CASSLNRPKFGELFF
TGTGCCAGCAGCTTGAACCGCCCGAAGTTCGGGGAGCTGTTTTTT
>TRBJ1-3|TRBV6-1|.|medium-sized
CASSEARGPGNTIYF
TGTGCCAGCAGTGAAGCGCGAGGCCCGGGAAACACCATATATTTT
>TRBJ2-3|TRBV30|TRBD1|many
CAWNRGLGTDTQYF
TGTGCCTGGAACAGGGGGCTGGGCACAGATACGCAGTATTTT
>TRBJ1-1|TRBV28|.|.
CASSFGGAVPVNTEAFF
TGTGCCAGCAGTTTCGGGGGGGCTGTCCCAGTGAACACTGAAGCTTTCTTT
>TRBJ1-6|TRBV19|.|medium-sized
CASSIGFGSPLHF
TGTGCCAGTAGTATCGGGTTCGGGTCACCCCTCCACTTT
>TRBJ2-7|TRBV15|.|medium-sized
CATSRDQGLEQYF
TGTGCCACCAGCAGAGATCAGGGGTTAGAGCAGTACTTC
>TRBJ2-5|TRBV7-2|.|many
CASSLWLGPQETQYF
TGTGCCAGCAGCCTATGGCTGGGACCACAAGAGACCCAGTACTTC
>TRBJ2-7|TRBV2|TRBD1|few
CASSEGGTGAYEQYF
TGTGCCAGCAGCGAAGGGGGGACAGGGGCCTACGAGCAGTACTTC
>TRBJ1-2|TRBV20-1|TRBD1|.
CSARARGLGGYTF
TGCAGTGCTAGAGCCAGGGGGCTTGGTGGCTACACCTTC
>TRBJ2-3|TRBV27|TRBD2|few
CASNPLGLAEVTDTQYF
TGTGCCAGCAATCCTTTGGGACTAGCGGAAGTCACAGATACGCAGTATTTT
>TRBJ2-7|TRBV27|.|medium-sized
CASSLTRDLTYEQYF
TGTGCCAGCAGTCTGACGCGGGACCTAACATACGAGCAGTACTTC
>TRBJ1-2|TRBV5-1|.|.
CASSERTGSGYTF
TGCGCCAGCAGCGAGCGGACGGGCAGCGGCTACACCTTC
>TRBJ2-3|TRBV5-1|.|many
CASSRDTDTQYF
TGCGCCAGCAGCCGAGACACAGATACGCAGTATTTT
>TRBJ2-1|TRBV20-1|TRBD2|many
CSAPGLAGPISYNEQFF
TGCAGTGCCCCGGGACTAGCGGGCCCAATCTCCTACAATGAGCAGTTCTTC
>TRBJ2-5|TRBV25-1|.|many
CASSDSGREETQYF
TGTGCCAGCAGTGATTCGGGCAGGGAGGAGACCCAGTACTTC
>TRBJ2-2|TRBV29-1|.|.
CSVTTDSTGELFF
TGCAGCGTTACCACGGACAGCACCGGGGAGCTGTTTTTT
>TRBJ1-4|TRBV13|TRBD1|once
CASSSRDRVANEKLFF
TGTGCCAGCAGCTCCCGGGACAGGGTCGCTAATGAAAAACTGTTTTTT
>TRBJ2-2|TRBV30|.|.
CAWSKNRAGTGELFF
TGTGCCTGGAGCAAGAATCGGGCGGGGACCGGGGAGCTGTTTTTT
>TRBJ1-1|TRBV18|.|.
CASSPEGMNTEAFF
TGTGCCAGCTCACCCGAGGGAATGAACACTGAAGCTTTCTTT
>TRBJ2-2|TRBV28|TRBD2|.
CASSSPGLAITGELFF
TGTGCCAGCAGTTCTCCGGGACTAGCGATCACCGGGGAGCTGTTTTTT
>TRBJ2-3|TRBV6-2/TRBV6-3|TRBD2|few
CASRRTSGRECF
TGTGCCAGCAGACGTACTAGCGGCCGAGAGTGTTTT